The clone carrying this T cell receptor beta chain has just a few counts. Its antigen is undetermined. This sample is part of a study of identical twins. General study results and limits: Among out-of-frame alpha sequences shared by twins, low generation probability occurred in excess.

Trimming left V 0 bases short and J 4 bases short, with 14 bases between. This CDR3 comprises 15 residues. Germline lookup yields CDR1 DFQATT and CDR2 SNEGSKA (reference sequence). cDNA molecules carried unique molecular identifiers, and template switching added a universal primer site. TCRdb itself ran the 5' RACE reads through MiXCR, one entry per CDR3 protein. The table lists 1.5 million to 2 million distinct CDR3 sequences, around 33% of them singletons. The sample consisted of cord blood. This chain links TRBV20-1 with TRBJ2-3, with D perhaps matching TRBD2 (5 bases). The receptor was isolated from a newborn girl in good health. The CDR3 sequence: CSARDYLPSSDTQYF. As DNA, the CDR3 is TGCAGTGCTAGAGATTATCTGCCTAGCTCAGATACGCAGTATTTT.